A selection of T cell receptor beta chains follows, all from one sample in a study of blood T cells in healthy people across ages. Each CDR3 protein gets one entry after TCRdb re-called the 5' RACE reads with MiXCR. This table has about 670,000 distinct CDR3 sequences, around 41% appearing once. The sample was blood. These receptors all come from a man older than 75 in good health. Both conserved end residues are part of each CDR3. A D gene is named only where the DNA matches it firmly. Clone size appears in some rows only: once, few, many, or a class for an expanded clone.

D	size	V	J	DNA	CDR3
TRBD2	-	TRBV28	TRBJ2-1	TGTGCCAGCACCCAAGGCGGGTCGACTAGCCAGTTCTTC	CASTQGGSTSQFF
TRBD2	-	TRBV24-1	TRBJ2-5	TGTGCCACCAGTGATTCGATAGCGGGAGGGCTGGAGACCCAGTACTTC	CATSDSIAGGLETQYF
-	few	TRBV29-1	TRBJ1-1	TGCAGCGTAGGGTCGAACACTGAAGCTTTCTTT	CSVGSNTEAFF
-	few	TRBV5-4	TRBJ1-2	TGTGCCAGCAGCGCACAGGACTATGGCTACACCTTC	CASSAQDYGYTF
TRBD2	-	TRBV28	TRBJ2-7	TGTGCCAGCCCTTCCAGCGGGAAGTCCTACGAGCAGTACTTC	CASPSSGKSYEQYF
-	-	TRBV3-1	TRBJ2-7	TGTGCCAGCAGCCAAACGGGGTTCTACGAGCAGTACTTC	CASSQTGFYEQYF
TRBD2	few	TRBV28	TRBJ2-1	TGTGCCAGCAGTTCCCCCGTTGTTAGCGGGAAATCGGAGTTCTTC	CASSSPVVSGKSEFF
-	many	TRBV29-1	TRBJ2-3	TGCAGCGTTCTTTCGGGACCACAGGGTCTCGACACAGATACGCAGTATTTT	CSVLSGPQGLDTDTQYF
TRBD1	few	TRBV6-2/TRBV6-3	TRBJ2-5	TGTGCCAGCAGTACCGGGACAGGGGCGCGGGAGACCCAGTACTTC	CASSTGTGARETQYF
-	-	TRBV24-1	TRBJ2-7	TGTGCCACCAGGGAACAGGGCTACGAGCAGTACTTC	CATREQGYEQYF
-	-	TRBV30	TRBJ2-7	TGTGCCTGGAGTGTCATGGACCCACCCTCCTACGAGCAGTACTTC	CAWSVMDPPSYEQYF
TRBD2	-	TRBV20-1	TRBJ2-3	TGCAGTGCAACCGGGACTAGCGGGAAGAGCACAGATACGCAGTATTTT	CSATGTSGKSTDTQYF
TRBD1	-	TRBV9	TRBJ2-5	TGTGCCAGCAGCGTTCGACAGGGGCACGGACAAGGGACCCAGTACTTC	CASSVRQGHGQGTQYF
TRBD1	-	TRBV5-1	TRBJ1-2	TGCGCCAGCAGCTTACAGGGGGCGACAGATTCAGACTATGGCTACACCTTC	CASSLQGATDSDYGYTF
-	few	TRBV20-1	TRBJ2-7	TGCAGTGGTTCGGGGCACTACGAGCAGTACTTC	CSGSGHYEQYF
-	-	TRBV6-2/TRBV6-3	TRBJ1-1	TGTGCCAGCCGGAGGGAAACTGAAGCTTTCTTT	CASRRETEAFF
TRBD1	-	TRBV6-2/TRBV6-3	TRBJ1-5	TGTGCCAGCAATACGGGACAGAGGTCACAGCCCCAGCATTTT	CASNTGQRSQPQHF
TRBD2	-	TRBV27	TRBJ2-5	TGTGCCAGCAGTTTATTTTGGGGACTAGCGGGAGTCCAAGAGACCCAGTACTTC	CASSLFWGLAGVQETQYF
-	-	TRBV20-1	TRBJ2-1	TGCAGTGCCCCGGGACCAGGGGTCTATGAGCAGTTCTTC	CSAPGPGVYEQFF
TRBD1	-	TRBV7-2	TRBJ2-5	TGTGCCAGCAGCGCGGACAGGGGATATGTAGTAAATGAGCAGTACTTC	CASSADRGYVVNEQYF
TRBD2	-	TRBV20-1	TRBJ2-3	TGCAGTGCTAGGGAAGCGGGGGCTACAGATACGCAGTATTTT	CSAREAGATDTQYF
TRBD2	few	TRBV20-1	TRBJ2-1	TGCAGTGCTAGAGATCGAGGCGGGGGGCGGTACAATGAGCAGTTCTTC	CSARDRGGGRYNEQFF
TRBD2	-	TRBV5-1	TRBJ2-5	TGCGCCAGCAGCTTCCCTAGCGGGAGTAATGAGCAGTACTTC	CASSFPSGSNEQYF
-	many	TRBV20-1	TRBJ2-7	TGCAGTGCTAGGAACGTCGGGGGCTACTACGAGCAGTACTTC	CSARNVGGYYEQYF
TRBD2	many	TRBV7-2	TRBJ2-1	TGTGCCAGCAGCCCAAGGGGCGGGGGAATAAGGAATGAGCAGTTCTTC	CASSPRGGGIRNEQFF
-	-	TRBV10-2	TRBJ2-5	TGCGCCAGCAGGGACAGAGAGACCCAGTACTTC	CASRDRETQYF
TRBD1	few	TRBV29-1	TRBJ2-7	TGCAGCGTCACACGGGACAGGGGGAGCGAGCAGTACTTC	CSVTRDRGSEQYF
TRBD1	few	TRBV12-3/TRBV12-4	TRBJ2-2	TGTGCCAGCAGTCCCGGGACAGGGGCAAACACCGGGGAGCTGTTTTTT	CASSPGTGANTGELFF
-	-	TRBV20-1	TRBJ1-5	TGCAGTGCTACAGGGGAGGATCAGCCCCAGCATTTT	CSATGEDQPQHF
-	-	TRBV4-2	TRBJ2-1	TGTGCCAGCAGCCAACCCGGGACCACACCAACCGGGGAGCAGTTCTTC	CASSQPGTTPTGEQFF
-	-	TRBV6-2/TRBV6-3	TRBJ2-2	TGTGCCAGCAGTCAGGCCTCCGGGGAGCTGTTTTTT	CASSQASGELFF
-	few	TRBV14	TRBJ2-1	TGTGCCAGCAGCCGCTTTCTGAATGAGCAGTTCTTC	CASSRFLNEQFF
-	few	TRBV18	TRBJ2-7	TGTGCCAGCTCACCAAACGAGCTCCGGAACGAGCAGTACTTC	CASSPNELRNEQYF
-	many	TRBV5-1	TRBJ1-1	TGCGCCAGCAGCTCCGGACAACCCAACACTGAAGCTTTCTTT	CASSSGQPNTEAFF
-	many	TRBV5-4	TRBJ2-7	TGTGCCAGCGGCCCAGACAACTACGAGCAGTACTTC	CASGPDNYEQYF
-	-	TRBV15	TRBJ2-3	TGTGCCACCAGCAGAGCAGGCGACAAAACAGATACGCAGTATTTT	CATSRAGDKTDTQYF
TRBD2	-	TRBV29-1	TRBJ2-3	TGCAGCGTTGGGGGGGGGACTAGCCGCACAGATACGCAGTATTTT	CSVGGGTSRTDTQYF
-	few	TRBV2	TRBJ2-5	TGTGCCAGCGCGGACGAGGAGACCCAGTACTTC	CASADEETQYF
-	-	TRBV4-1	TRBJ1-2	TGCGCCAGCAGCCAAAGCGGGAGGGGGAACTATGGCTACACCTTC	CASSQSGRGNYGYTF
TRBD2	-	TRBV24-1	TRBJ2-1	TGTGCCACCAGTGGGGCCCGAGCGGGGGAGCAGTTCTTC	CATSGARAGEQFF
TRBD1	-	TRBV7-9	TRBJ2-7	TGTGCCAGCAGCTACGGGACAGAGGACACGTACGAGCAGTACTTC	CASSYGTEDTYEQYF